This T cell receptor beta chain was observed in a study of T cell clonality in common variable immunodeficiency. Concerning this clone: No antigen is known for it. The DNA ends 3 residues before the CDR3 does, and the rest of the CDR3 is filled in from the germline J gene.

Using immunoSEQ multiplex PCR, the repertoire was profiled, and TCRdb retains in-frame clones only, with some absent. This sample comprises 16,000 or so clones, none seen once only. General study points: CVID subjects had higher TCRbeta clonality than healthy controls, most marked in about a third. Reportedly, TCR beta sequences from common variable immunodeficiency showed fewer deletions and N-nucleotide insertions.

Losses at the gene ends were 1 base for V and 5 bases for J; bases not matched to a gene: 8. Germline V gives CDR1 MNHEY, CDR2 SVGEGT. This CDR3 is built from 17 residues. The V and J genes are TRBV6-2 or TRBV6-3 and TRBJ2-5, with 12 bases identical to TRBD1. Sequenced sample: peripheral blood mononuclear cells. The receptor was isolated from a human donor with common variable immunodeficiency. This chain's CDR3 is CASSYLGQGAVTETQYF. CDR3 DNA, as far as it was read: TGTGCCAGCAGTTACTTGGGACAGGGGGCAGTAACGGAGACC.